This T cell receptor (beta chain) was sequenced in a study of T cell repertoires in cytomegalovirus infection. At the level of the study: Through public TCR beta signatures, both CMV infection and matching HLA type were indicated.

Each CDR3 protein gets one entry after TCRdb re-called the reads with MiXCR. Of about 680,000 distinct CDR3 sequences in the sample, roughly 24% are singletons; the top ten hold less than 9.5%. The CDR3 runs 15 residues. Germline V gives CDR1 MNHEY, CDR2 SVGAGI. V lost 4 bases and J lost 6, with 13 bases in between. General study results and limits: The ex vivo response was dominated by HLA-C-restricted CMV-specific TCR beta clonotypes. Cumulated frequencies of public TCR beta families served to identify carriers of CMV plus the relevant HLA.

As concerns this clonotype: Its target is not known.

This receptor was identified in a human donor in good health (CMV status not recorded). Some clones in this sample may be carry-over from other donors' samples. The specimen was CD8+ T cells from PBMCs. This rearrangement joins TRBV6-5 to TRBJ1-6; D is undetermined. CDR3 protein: CASSSPFFLNSPLHF. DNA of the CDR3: TGTGCCAGCAGTTCGCCTTTCTTTCTTAATTCACCCCTCCACTTT.